This T cell receptor beta chain was retrieved from a study of T-cell memory formation after mild COVID-19. Constant-segment primers were used for 5'RACE, and the resulting TCR alpha and TCR beta cDNA libraries carried sample barcodes and UMIs. From the 5' RACE reads, TCRdb called clonotypes with MiXCR, one entry per CDR3 protein. The sample lists more than 70,000 distinct CDR3 sequences; roughly 14% were seen once. Sequencing input: PBMCs or a T cell subset sorted from them (not recorded which). The TCR comes from an adult woman who had mild COVID-19 (a few samples of this study predate the infection). Cell type and time point are not known.

As DNA, the CDR3 is TGCGCCAGCAGCCACCACCGGACAGGGGCTAATGAAAAACTGTTTTTT. Amino acids: CASSHHRTGANEKLFF. This chain links TRBV4-1 with TRBJ1-4; TRBD1 matches at 9 bases. This CDR3 has 16 amino acids. With V trimmed by 3 bases and J by 3 bases, 5 bases remained unmatched. Germline V gives CDR1 MGHRA, CDR2 YSYEKL.